Listed below are T cell receptor beta chains from one sample, sequenced in a study of CXCR3-negative and CXCR3-positive naive CD8 T cells. TCRdb re-called the 5' RACE reads and catalogs CDR3 proteins one per entry, DNA excluded. In all, the sample yields about 94,000 distinct CDR3 sequences. What was sequenced was naive CXCR3+ CD8+ T cells from blood. Receptors originate from a human donor in good health. Some clones in this sample may be carry-over from other donors' samples. Both conserved end residues are part of each CDR3. Clone size is shown for a subset of rows, as once, few, many or a class of expanded clone.

J gene	V gene	clone size	CDR3 protein
TRBJ2-7	TRBV28	-	CASTLTAGRLSSYEQYF
TRBJ2-1	TRBV7-9	-	CASSLTLQGTFF
TRBJ2-7	TRBV20-1	-	CSGPEASGGYEQYF
TRBJ1-1	TRBV7-8	-	CASSHTRPGQGAVAFF
TRBJ2-4	TRBV21-1	-	CASSGSKNIQYF
TRBJ2-1	TRBV6-2/TRBV6-3	-	CASSFSGPYNEQFF
TRBJ1-1	TRBV5-1	-	CASSLWGAAEAFF
TRBJ2-1	TRBV12-3/TRBV12-4	-	CASSFDSREQFF
TRBJ2-1	TRBV9	-	CASSLSGGYNEQFF
TRBJ2-7	TRBV12-3/TRBV12-4	-	CASSLRPLEKSSYEQYF
TRBJ1-5	TRBV12-3/TRBV12-4	-	CASSLAGGSNQPQHF
TRBJ2-1	TRBV20-1	-	CSARDLIAGVESSYNEQFF
TRBJ2-1	TRBV12-3/TRBV12-4	-	CASSPSSDNEQFF
TRBJ1-2	TRBV29-1	-	CSASMGQPNYGYTF
TRBJ2-5	TRBV10-3	-	CAIRLDSTADQYF
TRBJ1-6	TRBV6-2/TRBV6-3	-	CASRVHSYNSPLHF
TRBJ2-2	TRBV7-8	-	CASSLAWTSGSGELFF
TRBJ2-1	TRBV5-1	-	CASSYPGGYEQFF
TRBJ2-3	TRBV12-3/TRBV12-4	-	CASATGDTQYF
TRBJ2-3	TRBV12-5	-	CASGDTSGSDTQYF
TRBJ2-1	TRBV27	-	CASSVPGLAEQFF
TRBJ2-1	TRBV4-1	-	CASSPHTQEFNEQFF
TRBJ1-5	TRBV7-9	-	CASSLGGYQPQHF
TRBJ2-7	TRBV20-1	-	CSARDLAGTSYEQYF
TRBJ2-1	TRBV28	-	CASSFVTGSSYNEQFF
TRBJ2-2	TRBV7-9	-	CASSTNDRGPTGELFF
TRBJ2-1	TRBV4-1	-	CASSQDVSGNAYNEQFF
TRBJ2-1	TRBV28	-	CASSPPPGQGGSHEQFF
TRBJ2-7	TRBV28	-	CASSLYASGTYEQYF
TRBJ1-5	TRBV6-5	-	CASSYGPGSPQHF
TRBJ2-7	TRBV28	-	CASSLAWGQGCSYEQYF
TRBJ1-5	TRBV12-3/TRBV12-4	-	CASSPGGQRQPQHF
TRBJ2-1	TRBV6-2/TRBV6-3	-	CASSYLLGEQFF
TRBJ2-3	TRBV27	-	CASSLRGRSTDTQYF
TRBJ2-3	TRBV18	-	CASSPTATRDTPPAQYF
TRBJ2-3	TRBV7-3	-	CASSHMGPTDTEYF
TRBJ2-3	TRBV20-1	-	CSDRDRGLAGWTDTQYF
TRBJ1-1	TRBV19	-	CATRPQGFRTEAFF
TRBJ2-7	TRBV23-1	medium-sized	CASSHSGRMVYEQYF